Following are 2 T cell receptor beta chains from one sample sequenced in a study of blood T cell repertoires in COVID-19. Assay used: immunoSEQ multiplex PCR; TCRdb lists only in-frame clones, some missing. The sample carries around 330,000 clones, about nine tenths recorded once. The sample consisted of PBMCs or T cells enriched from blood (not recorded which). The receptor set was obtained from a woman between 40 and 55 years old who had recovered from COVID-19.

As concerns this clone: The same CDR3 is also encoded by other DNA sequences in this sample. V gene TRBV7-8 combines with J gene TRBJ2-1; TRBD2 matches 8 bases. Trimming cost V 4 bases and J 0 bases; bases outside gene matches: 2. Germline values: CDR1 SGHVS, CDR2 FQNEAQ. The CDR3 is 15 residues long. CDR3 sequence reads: CASSSGTSSYNEQFF. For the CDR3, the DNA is TGTGCCAGCAGCTCCGGGACTAGCTCCTACAATGAGCAGTTCTTC. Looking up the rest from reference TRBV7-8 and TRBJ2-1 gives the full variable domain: GAGVSQSPRYKVAKRGQDVALRCDPISGHVSLFWYQQALGQGPEFLTYFQNEAQLDKSGLPSDRFFAERPEGSVSTLKIQRTQQEDSAVYLCASSSGTSSYNEQFFGPGTRLTVL.

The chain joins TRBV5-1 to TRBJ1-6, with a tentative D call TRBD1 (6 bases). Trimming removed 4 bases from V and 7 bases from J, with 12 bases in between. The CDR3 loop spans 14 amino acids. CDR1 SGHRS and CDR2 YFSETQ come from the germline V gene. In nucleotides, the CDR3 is TGCGCCAGCAGCCAATACAGGGAAAATTCACCCCTCCACTTT. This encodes CASSQYRENSPLHF. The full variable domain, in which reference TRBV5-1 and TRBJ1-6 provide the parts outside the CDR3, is KAGVTQTPRYLIKTRGQQVTLSCSPISGHRSVSWYQQTPGQGLQFLFEYFSETQRNKGNFPGRFSGRQFSNSRSEMNVSTLELGDSALYLCASSQYRENSPLHFGNGTRLTVT.